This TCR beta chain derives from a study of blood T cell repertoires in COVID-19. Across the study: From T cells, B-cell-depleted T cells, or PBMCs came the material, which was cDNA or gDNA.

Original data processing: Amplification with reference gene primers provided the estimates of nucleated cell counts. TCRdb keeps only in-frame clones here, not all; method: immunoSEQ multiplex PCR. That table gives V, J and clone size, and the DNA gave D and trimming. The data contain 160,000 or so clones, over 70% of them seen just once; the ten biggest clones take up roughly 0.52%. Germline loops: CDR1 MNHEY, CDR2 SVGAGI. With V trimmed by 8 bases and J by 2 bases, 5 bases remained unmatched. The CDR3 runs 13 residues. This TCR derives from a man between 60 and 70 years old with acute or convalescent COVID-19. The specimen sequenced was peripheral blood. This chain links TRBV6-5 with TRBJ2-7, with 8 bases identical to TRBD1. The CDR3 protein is CASGGQVAYEQYF. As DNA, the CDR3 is TGTGCCAGCGGGGGACAGGTCGCCTACGAGCAGTACTTC.